This is a list of T cell receptor beta chains from one sample in a study of T-cell reconstitution after alpha-beta-depleted transplantation in children. TCRdb processed the PCR reads anew with MiXCR; each CDR3 protein has one entry. The sample carries about 220,000 distinct CDR3 sequences, over 15% recorded once. Sequencing used PBMCs, mostly from graft donor cells, obtained 360 days after TCRalphabeta/CD19-depleted stem cell transplant. These receptors originate from a male patient aged 2 to 10 who had a stem cell transplant for acute lymphoblastic leukemia, so the T cells may come from the graft donor. The CDR3 runs from the conserved cysteine through the conserved F or W. The D gene is left open where the match is weak. The size entry is marked missing in some rows and otherwise reads once, few, many or a size class.

NA,TRBJ2-2,TRBV5-5,14,TRBD1,CASSGQGDTGELFF,TGTGCCAGCAGCGGACAGGGCGACACCGGGGAGCTGTTTTTT
few,TRBJ1-1,TRBV19,15,NA,CASSIYRKVDTEAFF,TGTGCCAGTAGTATCTACCGAAAAGTGGACACTGAAGCTTTCTTT
NA,TRBJ1-2,TRBV12-3/TRBV12-4,14,TRBD1,CASISGTGIFGYTF,TGTGCCAGCATTTCCGGGACAGGGATTTTTGGCTACACCTTC
few,TRBJ2-7,TRBV10-1,15,TRBD1,CASSEAGTGSMEQYF,TGCGCCAGCAGTGAAGCCGGGACAGGGAGTATGGAGCAGTACTTC
NA,TRBJ2-1,TRBV27,11,TRBD1,CASGQGDEQFF,TGTGCCAGCGGACAGGGGGATGAGCAGTTCTTC
few,TRBJ1-2,TRBV4-3,17,NA,CASSQETEGVFLYGYTF,TGCGCCAGCAGCCAGGAGACAGAGGGGGTATTTCTCTATGGCTACACCTTC
NA,TRBJ2-7,TRBV20-1,15,TRBD1,CSARGSGGPSYEQYF,TGCAGTGCTAGAGGGTCAGGGGGACCGTCCTACGAGCAGTACTTC
few,TRBJ1-5,TRBV11-3,13,NA,CASSLDGGQPQHF,TGTGCCAGCAGCTTAGACGGGGGTCAGCCCCAGCATTTT
few,TRBJ1-1,TRBV12-3/TRBV12-4,14,TRBD1,CASRPDRGPPEAFF,TGTGCCAGCAGACCCGACAGGGGACCACCTGAAGCTTTCTTT
many,TRBJ2-3,TRBV5-1,16,TRBD2,CASSLEFGGAADTQYF,TGCGCCAGCAGCTTGGAATTCGGGGGGGCAGCAGATACGCAGTATTTT
NA,TRBJ2-7,TRBV9,14,NA,CASSVGMGRGEQYF,TGTGCCAGCAGCGTAGGGATGGGGCGAGGCGAGCAGTACTTC
NA,TRBJ2-7,TRBV5-1,13,NA,CASSLGHLWEQYF,TGCGCCAGCAGCTTGGGGCACCTCTGGGAGCAGTACTTC
few,TRBJ2-5,TRBV6-5,16,TRBD2,CASSYGTSGEVETQYF,TGTGCCAGCAGTTACGGTACTAGCGGGGAGGTAGAGACCCAGTACTTC
NA,TRBJ1-6,TRBV12-3/TRBV12-4,15,NA,CASSSHMGGHSPLHF,TGTGCCAGCAGTTCCCACATGGGAGGACATTCACCCCTCCACTTT
few,TRBJ2-3,TRBV29-1,16,TRBD2,CSVEVNGGAGTDTQYF,TGCAGCGTTGAGGTAAACGGGGGGGCCGGCACAGATACGCAGTATTTT
few,TRBJ1-2,TRBV6-5,14,NA,CASSYSHRDYGYTF,TGTGCCAGCAGTTACTCGCACAGGGACTATGGCTACACCTTC
NA,TRBJ2-2,TRBV11-2,14,NA,CASSLGRYTGELFF,TGTGCCAGCAGCTTGGGTCGTTATACCGGGGAGCTGTTTTTT
NA,TRBJ1-1,TRBV29-1,13,NA,CSVEGTLSTEAFF,TGCAGCGTTGAAGGGACTTTGAGCACTGAAGCTTTCTTT
NA,TRBJ2-2,TRBV5-1,15,NA,CASSLGRPDTGELFF,TGCGCCAGCAGCTTGGGTAGGCCGGACACCGGGGAGCTGTTTTTT
few,TRBJ2-7,TRBV4-3,15,TRBD1,CASSHVTGPYYEQYF,TGCGCCAGCAGCCACGTGACAGGGCCCTACTACGAGCAGTACTTC
NA,TRBJ2-4,TRBV6-1,17,TRBD1,CASSPTGTGGRGNIQYF,TGTGCCAGCAGTCCCACCGGGACAGGGGGGCGAGGAAACATTCAGTACTTC
many,TRBJ2-5,TRBV7-8,15,NA,CASSLSGYAAETQYF,TGTGCCAGCAGCCTAAGCGGGTATGCGGCTGAGACCCAGTACTTC
NA,TRBJ2-7,TRBV13,16,NA,CASSSLPSGPSYEQYF,TGTGCCAGCAGCTCCCTCCCTTCAGGGCCCTCCTACGAGCAGTACTTC
NA,TRBJ1-2,TRBV4-3,17,TRBD1,CASSQDFVPQGDYGYTF,TGCGCCAGCAGCCAAGATTTTGTTCCACAGGGGGACTATGGCTACACCTTC
few,TRBJ2-2,TRBV7-9,16,TRBD1,CASSRRDREYGGELFF,TGTGCCAGCAGCAGAAGGGACAGGGAGTACGGCGGGGAGCTGTTTTTT
NA,TRBJ2-2,TRBV10-3,18,NA,CAISESTGLRAGGGELFF,TGTGCCATCAGTGAGTCCACAGGGTTGCGTGCTGGCGGCGGGGAGCTGTTTTTT
few,TRBJ2-3,TRBV28,15,TRBD2,CASRPGTSGRDTQYF,TGTGCCAGCAGACCCGGGACTAGCGGGAGAGATACGCAGTATTTT
NA,TRBJ1-1,TRBV12-3/TRBV12-4,13,NA,CASSLRDGTEAFF,TGTGCCAGCAGCCTCCGGGACGGTACTGAAGCTTTCTTT
few,TRBJ1-5,TRBV12-3/TRBV12-4,20,NA,CASSPSWGRLSGISNQPQHF,TGTGCCAGCAGTCCTTCATGGGGGAGGCTTTCGGGTATAAGCAATCAGCCCCAGCATTTT
NA,TRBJ2-7,TRBV19,13,TRBD1,CANAGTGSYEQYF,TGTGCCAACGCCGGGACAGGATCCTACGAGCAGTACTTC
many,TRBJ2-2,TRBV12-3/TRBV12-4,12,NA,CASSPGTGELFF,TGTGCCAGCAGCCCAGGGACCGGGGAGCTGTTTTTT
few,TRBJ1-5,TRBV5-4,15,NA,CASSLGGSRNQPQHF,TGTGCCAGCAGCTTAGGTGGGTCTCGCAATCAGCCCCAGCATTTT
many,TRBJ1-5,TRBV10-3,12,NA,CAISRVGQPQHF,TGTGCCATCAGCCGGGTAGGTCAGCCCCAGCATTTT
few,TRBJ1-2,TRBV7-8,14,NA,CASNPGGNNYGYTF,TGTGCCAGCAACCCGGGAGGGAATAACTATGGCTACACCTTC
NA,TRBJ2-7,TRBV12-3/TRBV12-4,14,NA,CASSFSGGGSEQYF,TGTGCCAGCAGTTTTTCAGGGGGAGGGTCCGAGCAGTACTTC
few,TRBJ2-5,TRBV5-1,13,TRBD2,CASSSSGGQTQYF,TGCGCCAGCAGCTCTAGCGGGGGTCAGACCCAGTACTTC
few,TRBJ2-4,TRBV6-5,15,NA,CASSYGDLAKNIQYF,TGTGCCAGCAGTTACGGAGACCTAGCCAAAAACATTCAGTACTTC
NA,TRBJ2-1,TRBV28,13,TRBD2,CASRGLAGGLSLF,TGTGCCAGCAGGGGACTAGCGGGGGGGCTTTCACTCTTC
many,TRBJ1-5,TRBV23-1,14,NA,CASGHRDSNQPQHF,TGCGCCAGCGGACACAGGGATAGCAATCAGCCCCAGCATTTT
NA,TRBJ1-1,TRBV12-3/TRBV12-4,15,NA,CASSLLTPENTEAFF,TGTGCCAGCAGTTTGTTAACTCCAGAAAACACTGAAGCTTTCTTT
few,TRBJ2-7,TRBV28,15,NA,CASSLSSIVRYEQYF,TGTGCCAGCAGCCTAAGCAGCATAGTACGCTACGAGCAGTACTTC
NA,TRBJ2-7,TRBV5-1,14,TRBD2,CASRDSGRSYEQYF,TGCGCCAGCAGAGATAGCGGGCGCTCCTACGAGCAGTACTTC
NA,TRBJ2-2,TRBV9,17,TRBD2,CASSLSPLAGSTGELFF,TGTGCCAGCAGCTTAAGTCCCCTAGCGGGGAGCACCGGGGAGCTGTTTTTT
many,TRBJ2-7,TRBV12-3/TRBV12-4,15,TRBD1,CASSLLTGQDYEQYF,TGTGCCAGCAGTTTACTCACAGGACAGGACTACGAGCAGTACTTC
NA,TRBJ1-2,TRBV6-5,16,NA,CASSYSRTASNYGYTF,TGTGCCAGCAGTTACTCGAGGACAGCCTCTAACTATGGCTACACCTTC
NA,TRBJ2-5,TRBV18,14,NA,CASSKNGQQETQYF,TGTGCCAGCTCTAAGAACGGACAGCAAGAGACCCAGTACTTC
NA,TRBJ2-1,TRBV2,15,TRBD2,CASRASSGGWDEQFF,TGTGCCAGCAGGGCTTCTAGCGGGGGGTGGGATGAGCAGTTCTTC
many,TRBJ2-1,TRBV7-9,17,NA,CASSEGASGNNYNEQFF,TGTGCCAGCAGCGAGGGGGCTAGCGGTAACAACTACAATGAGCAGTTCTTC
many,TRBJ2-3,TRBV5-1,14,NA,CASSLGRVGDTQYF,TGCGCCAGCAGCTTGGGAAGGGTTGGAGATACGCAGTATTTT
few,TRBJ1-2,TRBV5-6,15,NA,CASSLWHRANYGYTF,TGTGCCAGCAGCTTATGGCACCGAGCTAACTATGGCTACACCTTC
NA,TRBJ2-1,TRBV9,15,NA,CASSEGLYDYNEQFF,TGTGCCAGCAGCGAGGGACTCTATGACTACAATGAGCAGTTCTTC
NA,TRBJ1-5,TRBV10-3,14,TRBD1,CAISPGTENQPQHF,TGTGCCATCAGCCCGGGGACAGAGAATCAGCCCCAGCATTTT
once,TRBJ2-7,TRBV9,13,TRBD2,CASSTGGAYEQYF,TGTGCCAGCAGCACCGGGGGGGCCTACGAGCAGTACTTC